The 10 T cell receptor beta chains below were found in one sample sequenced in a study of blood T cell repertoires in COVID-19. Assay: immunoSEQ multiplex PCR; the TCRdb copy retains only in-frame clones and omits some. The data hold 200,000 to 250,000 clones, with roughly nine tenths observed a single time. The sequenced sample consisted of PBMCs or T cells enriched from blood (not recorded which). The receptors derive from a woman in her thirties who had recovered from COVID-19.

The chain joins TRBV7-8 to TRBJ1-1; no definite D call. The germline CDR1 and CDR2 sequences are SGHVS and FQNEAQ. V was trimmed by 1 base and J by 1 base, leaving 4 bases between them. This CDR3 is built from 13 residues. The DNA of the CDR3 is TGTGCCAGCAGCTTAGGCAGGAACACTGAAGCTTTCTTT. It translates to CASSLGRNTEAFF. The variable domain in full, completed from reference TRBV7-8 and TRBJ1-1, reads GAGVSQSPRYKVAKRGQDVALRCDPISGHVSLFWYQQALGQGPEFLTYFQNEAQLDKSGLPSDRFFAERPEGSVSTLKIQRTQQEDSAVYLCASSLGRNTEAFFGQGTRLTVV.

The chain links TRBV19 to TRBJ2-2; D is perhaps TRBD2 (6 bases). Germline values: CDR1 LNHDA, CDR2 SQIVND (reference sequence). This CDR3 region has 14 residues. V was cut by 3 bases and J by 5 bases, with 10 bases left in between. The chain's CDR3 is CASSIYRGTGELFF. As DNA, the CDR3 is TGTGCCAGTAGTATTTATCGGGGGACCGGGGAGCTGTTTTTT.

V gene TRBV29-1 combines with J gene TRBJ1-2; 7 bases map to TRBD1. The trim removed 5 bases at V and 1 base at J, leaving 1 base unmatched. This CDR3 has 12 residues. The V gene's germline CDR1 is SQVTM and CDR2 ANQGSEA. Here the CDR3 reads CSVTGVNYGYTF. The CDR3 DNA reads TGCAGCGTTACAGGGGTTAACTATGGCTACACCTTC.

The rearrangement joins TRBV25-1 to TRBJ1-2; 8 bases agree with TRBD1. CDR3 length: 14 residues. Germline CDR1 MGHDK, CDR2 SYGVNS. With V trimmed by 4 bases and J by 5 bases, 6 bases remained unmatched. CDR3 region: CASSVTGGGYGYTF. CDR3 bases: TGTGCCAGCAGTGTAACAGGGGGGGGTTATGGCTACACCTTC.

This clone has a handful of counts. The chain couples TRBV19 to TRBJ2-1; 8 bases are a match to TRBD2. This CDR3 comprises 14 residues. CDR1 and CDR2 (germline): LNHDA, SQIVND (reference sequence). Trimming at V came to 7 bases and at J to 7 bases, leaving 9 bases not matched to a gene. This chain's CDR3 is CASKLAGGWNEQFF. CDR3 DNA: TGTGCCAGTAAGCTAGCGGGTGGTTGGAATGAGCAGTTCTTC.

This sequence joins TRBV6-1 and TRBJ1-2, with D maybe TRBD1 (6 bases). The CDR3 loop spans 14 amino acids. V was trimmed by 8 bases and J by 0 bases, leaving 13 bases between them. CDR1 MNHNS and CDR2 SASEGT come from the germline V gene. CDR3 DNA: TGTGCCAGCTCGTTGGCAGGGGCTAACTATGGCTACACCTTC. This encodes CASSLAGANYGYTF.

The chain links TRBV27 to TRBJ1-2, with 8 positions matching TRBD1. Germline-derived CDR1 and CDR2 are MNHEY and SMNVEV (reference sequence). The CDR3 length is 14 residues. The V gene end was trimmed by 3 bases and the J gene end by 4 bases; junction bases not matched to a gene: 4. This chain's CDR3 is CASSLDREGYGYTF. Written as DNA, the CDR3 is TGTGCCAGCAGTTTGGACAGGGAGGGCTATGGCTACACCTTC.

This clone rates as medium-sized. CDR3 coding DNA: TGTGCCAGCAGTTATTCAGGGGATGGCGCCTACGAGCAGTACTTC. Residues: CASSYSGDGAYEQYF. V and J are TRBV6-2 or TRBV6-3 and TRBJ2-7; perhaps TRBD1 as D (6 bases). This CDR3 region has 15 residues. Germline values: CDR1 MNHEY, CDR2 SVGEGT. Trimming shortened V by 3 bases and J by 2 bases, and 14 bases separated the two germline ends.

The genes are TRBV9 and TRBJ1-2; 9 bases are shared with TRBD1. Germline CDR1 reads SGDLS; CDR2 reads YYNGEE. J was trimmed by 3 bases and V by 5 bases; bases with no gene match: 8. This CDR3 spans 15 amino acids. The CDR3 region is CASRATGGYDYGYTF. The CDR3 bases are TGTGCCAGCAGAGCAACAGGGGGCTATGACTATGGCTACACCTTC.

This rearrangement joins TRBV7-2 to TRBJ2-5, with 10 bases fitting TRBD1. Germline V gene sequence: CDR1 SGHTA, CDR2 FQGNSA. The CDR3 runs to 16 residues. V was pared by 5 bases and J by 4 bases, with 10 bases of the junction left unmatched. For the CDR3, the DNA is TGTGCCAGCAGCCTAAGACAGGGGGCTCAACGAGAGACCCAGTACTTC. This translates into CASSLRQGAQRETQYF. Supplemented by reference TRBV7-2 and TRBJ2-5, the full variable domain reads GAGVSQSPSNKVTEKGKDVELRCDPISGHTALYWYRQSLGQGLEFLIYFQGNSAPDKSGLPSDRFSAERTGGSVSTLTIQRTQQEDSAVYLCASSLRQGAQRETQYFGPGTRLLVL.